The clone carrying this T cell receptor (beta chain) was picked up a small number of times. Its antigen is not identified. These data belong to a study of blood T cells in healthy people across ages. The extraction recovered at least 5.5 micrograms of total RNA per sample. The CDR3 has 15 residues. Looked up from germline, CDR1 is MGHDK and CDR2 is SYGVNS. Study conclusions and caveats: PBMCs that were unsorted prevented a conclusive naive versus antigen-experienced comparison.

It was with a sample-barcoded 5' primer and a J-beta primer mix that a second PCR of roughly 7 to 12 cycles was run. Every cDNA molecule bore a tag from a template-switch adaptor containing 12 random nucleotides. TCRdb re-called the 5' RACE reads through MiXCR, storing one row per CDR3 protein. This sample carries approximately 1,100,000 distinct CDR3 sequences, 35% to 50% of them seen once, and the ten largest clones take approximately 19%. This sequence was found in a woman aged 55-70 years in good health. The sample consisted of blood. This chain uses TRBV25-1 with TRBJ2-5; 7 bases map to TRBD1. Gene TRBJ2-7 matches the end of the DNA better, so the J call may be wrong. CDR3 region: CASSGVGTALPEQYF. The DNA for the CDR3 is TGTGCCAGCAGTGGCGTCGGGACAGCCCTTCCCGAGCAGTACTTC.